Reported below is one T cell receptor beta chain. The antigen is not known. Time point reported: week 47, end of study. Vaccine doses each comprised 300 ug of mutant IDH1 20-mer peptide, with topical imiquimod. This entry belongs to a study of a mutant IDH1 vaccine in newly diagnosed glioma. Overall study context: Held at week 35, visit V12 was the safety follow-up, and visit V13 followed at week 47.

There are 13 residues in the CDR3. V was trimmed by 10 bases and J by 8 bases, leaving 17 bases between them. Germline-derived CDR1 and CDR2 are MDHEN and SYDVKM. TCRdb's copy holds only in-frame clones and misses some; the assay was immunoSEQ multiplex PCR. The sample has tens of thousands of clones; under 85% are singletons. This TCR was sampled from a man aged 30 to 45 with glioma. The chain combines TRBV28 with TRBJ1-4, with D maybe TRBD1 (5 bases). Sequencing was performed on PBMCs, taken from a glioma patient whose treatment included an IDH1 peptide vaccine. The CDR3 nucleotides read TGTGCCACCCGAGGAGGAGGGGAAGAAAAACTGTTTTTT. This encodes CATRGGGEEKLFF.